These 23 T cell receptor beta chains came from one sample sequenced in a study of regulatory T cells in long-lasting Graves disease. With iRepertoire HTBI primers and Arm-PCR of CDR3 regions, TCR beta libraries were built. TCRdb used MiXCR to reprocess the multiplex PCR reads, holding one entry per CDR3 protein. The sample carries about 530,000 distinct CDR3 sequences, 15% to 20% recorded once. Time point: newly diagnosed GD, antithyroid drugs for less than 3 months. Preparation of the TCR library used RNA extracted from PBMCs. The data also belong to a second study, concerning T cells in Graves' hyperthyroidism and ophthalmopathy.

Sequenced here: peripheral blood mononuclear cells (PBMCs), sampled at new diagnosis, from a patient treated with antithyroid drugs. The receptors stem from a woman in her forties or fifties with Graves disease.

This clonotype was seen many times. This sequence joins TRBV3-1 and TRBJ1-2; D gene ambiguous. Trimming took off 4 bases at V and 5 bases at J, with 8 bases between the two ends. Per the germline V gene, CDR1 is LGHDT and CDR2 is YNNKEL (reference sequence). The CDR3 loop spans 12 amino acids. DNA of the CDR3: TGTGCCAGCAGCCCAGGACTATATGGCTACACCTTC. Protein sequence: CASSPGLYGYTF.

This clonotype was seen at least ten times. The V call is TRBV7-2, the J call TRBJ1-1; D ambiguous. The germline V and J ends were trimmed by 5 bases and 5 bases, with 12 bases remaining between them. The germline gives CDR1 SGHTA, CDR2 FQGNSA. This CDR3 is 13 amino acids long. The CDR3 protein is CASSQVGVTEAFF. The DNA of the CDR3 is TGTGCCAGCAGCCAAGTAGGAGTGACTGAAGCTTTCTTT.

The chain carries TRBV25-1 and TRBJ1-1; D unclear. Germline CDR1 and CDR2: MGHDK and SYGVNS. V was clipped by 7 bases and J by 0 bases, with 9 bases between them. This CDR3 is built from 13 residues. The CDR3: CASTRDLNTEAFF. CDR3 nucleotides: TGTGCCAGCACCCGCGACCTGAACACTGAAGCTTTCTTT.

V is TRBV12-3 or TRBV12-4 and J is TRBJ1-1; 8 bases fit TRBD1. The length of the CDR3 is 15 residues. J gave up 0 bases and V 6 bases, and 6 bases lay outside the gene matches. The CDR3 DNA reads TGTGCCAGCAGGGGAAGGACAGGGTTGAACACTGAAGCTTTCTTT. Residues: CASRGRTGLNTEAFF.

J is TRBJ2-7 and V is TRBV29-1, with 14 bases that match TRBD2. Germline CDR1 reads SQVTM; CDR2 reads ANQGSEA. The CDR3 loop spans 13 amino acids. J was trimmed by 7 bases and V by 7 bases; bases with no gene match: 6. The CDR3 protein is CSAGTSGGGEQYF. The CDR3 coding sequence is TGCAGCGCCGGGACTAGCGGGGGCGGGGAGCAGTACTTC.

The table lists this clonotype with many counts. The genes are TRBV3-1 and TRBJ2-1; D remains ambiguous. Germline V gives CDR1 LGHDT, CDR2 YNNKEL (reference sequence). The V gene lost 1 base and the J gene lost 6 bases, with 4 bases spanning the gap. The CDR3 extends over 12 amino acids. The CDR3 region is CASSQVANEQFF. CDR3 nucleotides: TGTGCCAGCAGCCAAGTGGCCAATGAGCAGTTCTTC.

This clonotype was recorded only once. Possible read error: a much larger clone is one base away. The chain links TRBV6-5 to TRBJ1-1, with D uncertain. The length of the CDR3 is 12 residues. The germline CDR1 and CDR2 sequences are MNHEY and SVGAGI. DNA for the CDR3: TGTGCCAGCGGTTACTTTAACACTGAAGCTTTCTTT. Translated, it gives CASGYFNTEAFF.

This clonotype occurred many times. CDR3 in amino acids: CASSLKGTGGYTF. For the CDR3, the DNA is TGTGCCAGCAGTTTAAAGGGGACCGGTGGCTACACCTTC. The V and J genes are TRBV12-3 or TRBV12-4 and TRBJ1-2; D perhaps matches TRBD1 (5 bases). CDR3 length: 13 amino acids. Trimming pared 2 bases from V and 7 bases from J, leaving 11 bases between.

The V gene is TRBV5-1, the J gene TRBJ1-2; D gene ambiguous. The germline gives CDR1 SGHRS, CDR2 YFSETQ. The CDR3 is 16 amino acids. Trimming took off 0 bases at V and 7 bases at J, with 19 bases between the two ends. This CDR3 is CASSLAPGAVIGGYTF. CDR3 bases: TGCGCCAGCAGCTTGGCACCGGGCGCAGTTATCGGTGGCTACACCTTC.

This clonotype has ten or more counts. The gene calls are TRBV18 and TRBJ2-1, with TRBD1 identical over 7 bases. The V segment lost 6 bases and the J segment 5 bases; nucleotides outside the gene matches: 4. Germline V lookup: CDR1 KGHSH, CDR2 LQKENI. The CDR3 runs 13 residues. The CDR3 DNA sequence: TGTGCCAGCTCGCGAGGGACAGACAATGAGCAGTTCTTC. It yields the protein CASSRGTDNEQFF. The full variable domain, in which reference TRBV18 and TRBJ2-1 provide the parts outside the CDR3, is NAGVMQNPRHLVRRRGQEARLRCSPMKGHSHVYWYRQLPEEGLKFMVYLQKENIIDESGMPKERFSAEFPKEGPSILRIQQVVRGDSAAYFCASSRGTDNEQFFGPGTRLTVL.

This clonotype was counted many times. The chain combines TRBV12-5 with TRBJ1-1, with D perhaps matching TRBD1 (5 bases). V lost 0 bases to trimming and J lost 0 bases, with 14 bases between them. The length of the CDR3 is 17 residues. Germline CDR1 and CDR2: LGHNT and FRNRAP. The CDR3 DNA sequence: TGTGCTAGTGGTTTGGTACTATACAGGCAGATGAACACTGAAGCTTTCTTT. Translated, it gives CASGLVLYRQMNTEAFF.

This clonotype has more than one count but fewer than ten. The chain joins TRBV5-1 to TRBJ1-6; 7 bases are a match to TRBD1. With 1 base clipped from V and 7 bases from J, the junction kept 5 bases outside the gene matches. The CDR3 covers 15 residues. Germline lookup yields CDR1 SGHRS and CDR2 YFSETQ. The CDR3 DNA is TGCGCCAGCAGCTTGCAGGGGACAGTGAATTCACCCCTCCACTTT. Residues: CASSLQGTVNSPLHF. The full variable domain, its missing parts supplied by reference TRBV5-1 and TRBJ1-6, is KAGVTQTPRYLIKTRGQQVTLSCSPISGHRSVSWYQQTPGQGLQFLFEYFSETQRNKGNFPGRFSGRQFSNSRSEMNVSTLELGDSALYLCASSLQGTVNSPLHFGNGTRLTVT.

The chain employs TRBV28 and TRBJ2-1; 10 bases are a match to TRBD1. This CDR3 has 15 amino acids. After removal of 4 bases from V and 4 bases from J, the junction contained 4 bases not matched to a gene. Germline CDR1 is MDHEN and CDR2 is SYDVKM. The CDR3 nucleotides read TGTGCCAGCAGTTACCGGGACAGGGGATACAATGAGCAGTTCTTC. This translates into CASSYRDRGYNEQFF.

This clonotype has more than one count but fewer than ten. The rearrangement joins TRBV5-5 to TRBJ1-1; TRBD1 matches 7 bases. V dropped 4 bases and J dropped 0; count of bases not matched to a gene: 9. CDR1 SGHKS and CDR2 YYEKEE come from the germline V gene (reference sequence). This CDR3 is built from 16 residues. As DNA, the CDR3 is TGTGCCAGCAGCACCAGGACAGGTCTGATGAACACTGAAGCTTTCTTT. This encodes CASSTRTGLMNTEAFF.

This clonotype was found a few times. A much larger clone differs by one base, so this may be a read error. This CDR3 is missing its conserved last phenylalanine or tryptophan, likely due to a read error. The rearrangement uses TRBV5-1 and TRBJ2-7; D is undetermined. V dropped 0 bases and J dropped 6 bases, with 10 bases sitting between them. The germline V gene has CDR1 SGHRS and CDR2 YFSETQ. This CDR3 region has 13 residues. The CDR3 DNA reads TGCGCCAGCAGCTTGGGGTTCCCACGCGAGCAGTACCTC. Translated, it gives CASSLGFPREQYL.

This clonotype was picked up many times. The chain couples TRBV15 to TRBJ2-3; D uncertain. CDR3 length: 13 residues. Trimming shortened V by 0 bases and J by 4 bases, and 5 bases separated the two germline ends. Looked up from germline, CDR1 is LNHNV and CDR2 is YYDKDF (reference sequence). The chain's CDR3 is CATSRDQADTQYF. The DNA of the CDR3 is TGTGCCACCAGCAGAGATCAGGCAGATACGCAGTATTTT.

This chain links TRBV5-1 with TRBJ1-2; 7 nucleotides align to TRBD1. V lost 3 bases, J lost 2 bases, and 7 bases stayed unmatched. CDR1 and CDR2 (germline): SGHRS, YFSETQ. The CDR3 is 15 residues long. CDR3 sequence: CASSWGGQTNYGYTF. CDR3 DNA sequence: TGCGCCAGCAGCTGGGGGGGACAGACCAACTATGGCTACACCTTC.

The V gene is TRBV4-1, the J gene TRBJ2-1; D unresolved. CDR3 length: 12 amino acids. The germline gives CDR1 MGHRA, CDR2 YSYEKL. The V end lost 1 base, the J end lost 6 bases, and 4 bases lay between the germline ends. CDR3 region: CASSQGTNEQFF. The CDR3 nucleotides are TGCGCCAGCAGCCAAGGGACCAATGAGCAGTTCTTC.

The genes are TRBV11-2 and TRBJ2-7; no definite D call. Trimming pared 5 bases from V and 3 bases from J, leaving 17 bases between. The germline V gene has CDR1 SGHAT and CDR2 FQNNGV. The CDR3 has 15 amino acids. CDR3 nucleotides: TGTGCCAGCAGCGCATTTGCCACCGGCTTCTACGAGCAGTACTTC. It codes for CASSAFATGFYEQYF. The entire variable domain, with the rest obtained from reference TRBV11-2 and TRBJ2-7, is as follows: EAGVAQSPRYKIIEKRQSVAFWCNPISGHATLYWYQQILGQGPKLLIQFQNNGVVDDSQLPKDRFSAERLKGVDSTLKIQPAKLEDSAVYLCASSAFATGFYEQYFGPGTRLTVT.

The chain uses TRBV3-1 and TRBJ2-3; D possibly uses TRBD1 or TRBD2 (5 bases each). Germline lookup yields CDR1 LGHDT and CDR2 YNNKEL (reference sequence). The V gene lost 6 bases and the J gene lost 6 bases, with 13 bases spanning the gap. The CDR3 consists of 13 residues. The CDR3 DNA follows: TGTGCCAGCAGTAACAGTGGGGGTGATACGCAGTATTTT. Protein sequence: CASSNSGGDTQYF.

As regards this clonotype: A much larger clone lies a single base off, so this may be a read error. The rearrangement links TRBV28 to TRBJ2-1; 13 positions match TRBD2. The CDR3 sequence is 16 residues long. Germline V CDR1 and CDR2: MDHEN, SYDVKM. CDR3 sequence (DNA): TGTGCCAGCAGTATAACTAGCGGGGGGGCTCGGAATGGGCAGTTCTTC. Translating gives CASSITSGGARNGQFF.

This chain joins TRBV6-1 and TRBJ1-4; D ambiguous. The CDR3 is 11 amino acids. V gave up 6 bases and J gave up 8 bases, with 7 bases separating them. Germline V gene sequence: CDR1 MNHNS, CDR2 SASEGT. Written as DNA, the CDR3 is TGTGCCAGCAGGGGTTTCGAAAAACTGTTTTTT. Translating gives CASRGFEKLFF.

This clonotype was counted ten times or more. The chain is built from TRBV5-1 and TRBJ1-2; the D is unclear. The CDR3 totals 14 residues. Per the germline V gene, CDR1 is SGHRS and CDR2 is YFSETQ. The V end lost 0 bases, the J end lost 2 bases, and 8 bases lay between the germline ends. CDR3 bases: TGCGCCAGCAGCTTGGATATGAGGAACTATGGCTACACCTTC. Its translation is CASSLDMRNYGYTF.